The clone carrying this TCR beta chain was counted between two and nine times. As yet, its antigen is unknown. The data originate from a study of shared clonotypes between healthy human individuals. Study overall: CD4 naive and CD4 memory each took three plates per donor, while CD8 naive took two and CD8 memory one. Points from the study as a whole: Clonotypes that were shared across a few donors made up 4% to 6% of naive CD4 clonotypes. The study's rarefaction showed incomplete sorted-subset sequencing despite large depth.

Several immunoSEQ plates received, in even portions, the genomic DNA of each subset. TCRdb's copy holds only in-frame clones and misses some; the assay was immunoSEQ multiplex PCR. This table holds 230,000 or so clones, about 65% found once. CDR1 and CDR2 (germline): LNHDA, SQIVND (reference sequence). The CDR3 totals 13 residues. V was clipped by 7 bases and J by 0 bases; unmatched bases: 2. The sequencing sample was made of memory CD4+ T cells sorted from blood. Subset specified: CD45RA-negative fraction. The chain recombines TRBV19 with TRBJ1-2, with 7 nucleotides matching TRBD1. The clonotype comes from a young man in good health. This chain's CDR3 is CASIGTANYGYTF. The CDR3 DNA follows: TGTGCCAGTATCGGGACAGCTAACTATGGCTACACCTTC.